Sequencing of this T cell receptor beta chain was carried out in a study of blood T cell repertoires in COVID-19. V gave up 2 bases and J gave up 5 bases; unmatched junction bases: 4. The CDR3 extends over 14 amino acids. The germline V gene has CDR1 SEHNR and CDR2 FQNEAQ (reference sequence). This table comes from immunoSEQ multiplex PCR, and its TCRdb copy is limited to in-frame clones, with some not included. The repertoire has about 180,000 clones, 75% to 85% of them found once; the top ten carry around 15%. Sequencing was performed on PBMCs or T cells enriched from blood (not recorded which). This TCR was sampled from a man between 50 and 59 years old who had recovered from COVID-19. The chain has TRBV7-9 and TRBJ2-5; 8 bases line up with TRBD2. DNA for the CDR3: TGTGCCAGCAGCTTAAGCGGGGGCCGGGAGACCCAGTACTTC. This sequence encodes CASSLSGGRETQYF.